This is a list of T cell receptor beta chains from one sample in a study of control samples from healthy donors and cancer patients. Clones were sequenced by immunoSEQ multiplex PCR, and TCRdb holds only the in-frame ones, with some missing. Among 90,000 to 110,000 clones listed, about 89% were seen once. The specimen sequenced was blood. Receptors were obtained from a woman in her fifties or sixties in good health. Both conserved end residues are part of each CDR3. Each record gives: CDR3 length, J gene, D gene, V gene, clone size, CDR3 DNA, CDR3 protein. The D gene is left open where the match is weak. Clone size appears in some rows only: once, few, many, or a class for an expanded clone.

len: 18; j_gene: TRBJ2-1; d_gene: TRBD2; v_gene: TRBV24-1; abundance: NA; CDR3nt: TGTGCCACCAGTGATTTGCCTATAGCGGGAGGGCGGTACAATGAGCAGTTCTTC; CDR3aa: CATSDLPIAGGRYNEQFF
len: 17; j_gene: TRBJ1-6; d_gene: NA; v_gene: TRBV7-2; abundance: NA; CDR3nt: TGTGCCAGCAGCGTGGGCCGAGACCGGAACTATAATTCACCCCTCCACTTT; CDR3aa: CASSVGRDRNYNSPLHF
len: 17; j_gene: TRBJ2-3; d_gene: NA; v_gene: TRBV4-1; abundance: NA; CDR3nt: TGCGCCAGCAGCCAGGCGGGGCCATACACTAGCACAGATACGCAGTATTTT; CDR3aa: CASSQAGPYTSTDTQYF
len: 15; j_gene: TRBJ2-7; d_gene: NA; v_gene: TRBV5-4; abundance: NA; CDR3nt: TGTGCCAGCAGCCTGGAATCGTCCCCTGGGTACGAGCAGTACTTC; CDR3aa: CASSLESSPGYEQYF
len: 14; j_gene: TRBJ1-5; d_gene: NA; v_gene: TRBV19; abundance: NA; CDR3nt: TGTGCCAGTAGCCATGGGGGGGGTAATCAGCCCCAGCATTTT; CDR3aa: CASSHGGGNQPQHF
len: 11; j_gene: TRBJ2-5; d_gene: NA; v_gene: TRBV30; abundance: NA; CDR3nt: TGTGCCTGGAGGCGTTGGGAGACCCAGTACTTC; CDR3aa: CAWRRWETQYF
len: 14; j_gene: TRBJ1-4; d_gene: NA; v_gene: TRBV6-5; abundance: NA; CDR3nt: TGTGCCAGCAGTTATGGGCAGAACACCGAAAAACTGTTTTTT; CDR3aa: CASSYGQNTEKLFF
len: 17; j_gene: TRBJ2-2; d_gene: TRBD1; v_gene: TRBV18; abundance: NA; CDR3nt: TGTGCCAGCTCACCACCGGGACAGGGGGCGGTCACCGGGGAGCTGTTTTTT; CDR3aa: CASSPPGQGAVTGELFF
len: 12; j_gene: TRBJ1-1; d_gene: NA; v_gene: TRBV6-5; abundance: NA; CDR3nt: TGTGCCAGTAAAGGGACACCCGGGGACGCTTTCTTT; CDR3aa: CASKGTPGDAFF
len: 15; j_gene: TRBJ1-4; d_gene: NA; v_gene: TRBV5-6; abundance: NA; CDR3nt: TGTGCCAGCAGCTTGTGGGGGGCTGTCGGTGAAAAACTGTTTTTT; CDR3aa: CASSLWGAVGEKLFF
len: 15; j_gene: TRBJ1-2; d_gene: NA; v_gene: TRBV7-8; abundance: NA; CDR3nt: TGTGCCAGCAGCTTAGGATGGCGGTGGAACTATGGCTACACCTTC; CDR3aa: CASSLGWRWNYGYTF
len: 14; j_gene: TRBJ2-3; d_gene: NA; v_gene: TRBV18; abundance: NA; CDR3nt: TGTGCCAGCTCACCCGGGACAAGCGCAGATACGCAGTATTTT; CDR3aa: CASSPGTSADTQYF
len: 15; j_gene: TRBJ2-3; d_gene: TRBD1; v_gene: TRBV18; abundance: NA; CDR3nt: TGTGCCAGCTCACCACCGCCTCAGGGGGTAGATACGCAGTATTTT; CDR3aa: CASSPPPQGVDTQYF
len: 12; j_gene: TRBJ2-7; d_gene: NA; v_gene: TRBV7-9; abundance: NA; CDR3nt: TGTGCCAGCAGCTTAAACCAATACGAGCAGTACTTC; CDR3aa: CASSLNQYEQYF
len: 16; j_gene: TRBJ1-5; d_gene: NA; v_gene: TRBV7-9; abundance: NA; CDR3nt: TGTGCCAGCAGCTTTGTAGGGGGACCGAGCAATCAGCCCCAGCATTTT; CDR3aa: CASSFVGGPSNQPQHF
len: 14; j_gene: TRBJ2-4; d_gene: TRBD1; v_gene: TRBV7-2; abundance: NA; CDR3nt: TGTGCCAGCAGCTCGGGACAGGGAGAAAACATTCAGTACTTC; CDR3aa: CASSSGQGENIQYF
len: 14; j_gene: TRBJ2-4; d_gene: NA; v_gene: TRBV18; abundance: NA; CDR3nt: TGTGCCAGCTCACCTGACAGGACCAAAAACATTCAGTACTTC; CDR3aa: CASSPDRTKNIQYF
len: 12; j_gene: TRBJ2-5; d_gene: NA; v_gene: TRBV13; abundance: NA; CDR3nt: TGTGCCAGCACCCAAGGGTCGGAGACCCAGTACTTC; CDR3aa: CASTQGSETQYF
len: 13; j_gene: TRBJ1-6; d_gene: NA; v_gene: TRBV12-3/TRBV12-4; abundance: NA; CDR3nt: TGTGCCAGCAGCCAGGTCAAGAATTCACCCCTCCACTTT; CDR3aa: CASSQVKNSPLHF
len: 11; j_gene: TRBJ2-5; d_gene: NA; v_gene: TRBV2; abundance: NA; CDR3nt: TGTGCCAGCAGGGGGGCTGAGACCCAGTACTTC; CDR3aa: CASRGAETQYF
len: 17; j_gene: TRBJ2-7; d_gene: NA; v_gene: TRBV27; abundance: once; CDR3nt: TGTGCCAGCAGTTTATCCCAGCTCGGGTCACGGATCTACGAGCAGTACTTC; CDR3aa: CASSLSQLGSRIYEQYF
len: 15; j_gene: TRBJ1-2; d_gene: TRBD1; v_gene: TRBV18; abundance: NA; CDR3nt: TGTGCCAGCTCACCCAGGGGACAGACGATCTATGGCTACACCTTC; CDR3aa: CASSPRGQTIYGYTF
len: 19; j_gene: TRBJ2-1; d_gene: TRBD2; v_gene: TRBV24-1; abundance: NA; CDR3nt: TGTGCCACCAGTGGCGAGACAGAGGGGACTAGCGGGGTTTACAATGAGCAGTTCTTC; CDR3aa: CATSGETEGTSGVYNEQFF
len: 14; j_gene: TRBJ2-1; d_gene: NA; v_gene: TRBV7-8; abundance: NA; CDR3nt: TGTGCCAGCAGCTTAGGGGACTCCTTAAATGAGCAGTTCTTC; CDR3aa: CASSLGDSLNEQFF
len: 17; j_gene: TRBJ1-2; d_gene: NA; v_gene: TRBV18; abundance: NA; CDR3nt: TGTGCCAGCACTCCGCTTGGGGCCCAGGAGGCTAACTATGGCTACACCTTC; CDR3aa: CASTPLGAQEANYGYTF
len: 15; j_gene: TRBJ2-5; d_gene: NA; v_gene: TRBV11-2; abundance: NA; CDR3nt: TGTGCCAGCAGCTTAGGTCTTGGGGGCCCAGAGACCCAGTACTTC; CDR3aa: CASSLGLGGPETQYF
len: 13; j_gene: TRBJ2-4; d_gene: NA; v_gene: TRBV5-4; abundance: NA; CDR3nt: TGTGCCAGCAGCTCTGACCGGCGGGACATTCAGTACTTC; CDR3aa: CASSSDRRDIQYF
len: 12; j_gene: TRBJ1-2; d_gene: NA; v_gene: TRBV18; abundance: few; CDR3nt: TGTGCCAGCTCACCTTCGGGGGATGGCTACACCTTC; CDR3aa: CASSPSGDGYTF
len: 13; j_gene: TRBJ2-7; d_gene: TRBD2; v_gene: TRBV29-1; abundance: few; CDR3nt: TGCAGCGTCCCGACTAGCGGGGGGCGCGAGCAGTACTTC; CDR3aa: CSVPTSGGREQYF
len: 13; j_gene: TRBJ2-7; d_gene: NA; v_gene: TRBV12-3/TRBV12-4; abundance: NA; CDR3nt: TGTGCCAGCAGCCCTGCTGGAGAGTACGAGCAGTACTTC; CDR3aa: CASSPAGEYEQYF
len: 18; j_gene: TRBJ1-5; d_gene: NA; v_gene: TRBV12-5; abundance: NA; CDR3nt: TGTGCTAGTGGTTTGGACAGGGCCCCTGCGTTAAGCAATCAGCCCCAGCATTTT; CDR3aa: CASGLDRAPALSNQPQHF
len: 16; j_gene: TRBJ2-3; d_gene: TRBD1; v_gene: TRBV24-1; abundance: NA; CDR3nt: TGTGCCACCAGTGATTTCAGACAGGGAATAGGAGATACGCAGTATTTT; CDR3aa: CATSDFRQGIGDTQYF
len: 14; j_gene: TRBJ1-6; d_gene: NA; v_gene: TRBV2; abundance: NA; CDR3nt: TGTGCCAGCTGGGCGTGGGCGGATAGTTCACCCCTCCACTTT; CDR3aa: CASWAWADSSPLHF
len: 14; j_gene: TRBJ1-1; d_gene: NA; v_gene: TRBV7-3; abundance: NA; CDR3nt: TGTGCCAGCAGCTTAACGGGCTGGAGCACTGAAGCTTTCTTT; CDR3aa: CASSLTGWSTEAFF
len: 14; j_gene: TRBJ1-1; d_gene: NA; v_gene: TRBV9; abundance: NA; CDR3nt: TGTGCCAGCAGCGTTCAAGACTTGAACACTGAAGCTTTCTTT; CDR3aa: CASSVQDLNTEAFF
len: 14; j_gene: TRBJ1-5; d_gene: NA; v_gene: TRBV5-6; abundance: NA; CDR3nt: TGTGCCAGCAGCTTGCAGGGAACCCTTCAACCCCAGCATTTT; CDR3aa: CASSLQGTLQPQHF
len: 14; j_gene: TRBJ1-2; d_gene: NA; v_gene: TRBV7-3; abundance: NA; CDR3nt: TGTGCCAGCAGCTTAACCGGCCTCACGGGGGGCTACACCTTC; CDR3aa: CASSLTGLTGGYTF